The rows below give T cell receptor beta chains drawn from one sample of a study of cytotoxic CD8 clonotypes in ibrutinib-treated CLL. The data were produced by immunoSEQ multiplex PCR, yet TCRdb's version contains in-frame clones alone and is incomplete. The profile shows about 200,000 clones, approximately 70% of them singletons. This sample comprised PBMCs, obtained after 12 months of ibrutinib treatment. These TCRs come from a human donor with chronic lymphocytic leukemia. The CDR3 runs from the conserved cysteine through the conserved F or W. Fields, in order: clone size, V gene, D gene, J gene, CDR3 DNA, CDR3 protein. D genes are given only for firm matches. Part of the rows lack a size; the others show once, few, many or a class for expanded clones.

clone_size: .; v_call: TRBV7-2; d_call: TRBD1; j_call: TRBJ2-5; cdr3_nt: TGTGCCAGCAGCTTAGTAGGGCCAGGGGGCCTAGAGACCCAGTACTTC; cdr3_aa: CASSLVGPGGLETQYF
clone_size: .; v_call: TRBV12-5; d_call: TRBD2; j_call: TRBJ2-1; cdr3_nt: TGTGCTAGTGGTTTACAAAGACTAGCGGGGGGCCCCAGCTCCTACAATGAGCAGTTCTTC; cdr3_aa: CASGLQRLAGGPSSYNEQFF
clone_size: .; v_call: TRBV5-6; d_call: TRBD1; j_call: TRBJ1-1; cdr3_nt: TGTGCCAGCAGACTCACCGGGACAGGGAGAGCTTTCTTT; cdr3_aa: CASRLTGTGRAFF
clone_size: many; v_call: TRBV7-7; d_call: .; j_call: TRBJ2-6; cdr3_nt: TGTGCTAGCAGCTTAGGATTAAGCTCTGGGGCCAACGTCCTGACTTTC; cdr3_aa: CASSLGLSSGANVLTF
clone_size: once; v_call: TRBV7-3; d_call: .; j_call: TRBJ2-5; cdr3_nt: TGTGCCAGCAGCTTAACGTTCACTCCCCAAGAGACCCAGTACTTC; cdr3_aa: CASSLTFTPQETQYF
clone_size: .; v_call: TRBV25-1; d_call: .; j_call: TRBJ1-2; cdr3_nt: TGTGCCAGCAGTGGAACAACAGACAGGCGCGAACGCTATGGCTACACCTTC; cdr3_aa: CASSGTTDRRERYGYTF
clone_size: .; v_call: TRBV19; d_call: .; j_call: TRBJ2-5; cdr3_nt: TGTGCCAGTACCCCTCTTGGGGGCGCTAAGTACTTC; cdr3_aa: CASTPLGGAKYF
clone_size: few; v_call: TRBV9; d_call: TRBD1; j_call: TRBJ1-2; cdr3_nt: TGTGCCAGCAGCGGTGAGGACAGGGGGCTGGATGGCTACACCTTC; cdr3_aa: CASSGEDRGLDGYTF
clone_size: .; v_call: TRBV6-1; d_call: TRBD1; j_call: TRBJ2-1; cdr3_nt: TGTGCCAGCAGTGAACTCGACAGGGCCTACAATGAGCAGTTCTTC; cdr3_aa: CASSELDRAYNEQFF
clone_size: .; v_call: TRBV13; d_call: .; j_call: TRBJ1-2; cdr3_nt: TGTGCCAGCAGCTTAGGGACAGCTTATTATGGCTACACCTTC; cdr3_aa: CASSLGTAYYGYTF
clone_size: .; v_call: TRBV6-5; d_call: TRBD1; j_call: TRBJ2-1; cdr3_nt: TGTGCCAGCAACAGCCGGGACAGGGGAGTCAATGAGCAGTTCTTC; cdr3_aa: CASNSRDRGVNEQFF
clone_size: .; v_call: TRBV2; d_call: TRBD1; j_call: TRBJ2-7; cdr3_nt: TGTGCCAGCAGTGAAAGTGGACAGGGGGGCTTTGAGCAGTACTTC; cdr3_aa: CASSESGQGGFEQYF
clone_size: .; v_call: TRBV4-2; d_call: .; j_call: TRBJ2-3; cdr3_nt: TGTGCCAGCAGCCCTCGAATATATACAGATACGCAGTATTTT; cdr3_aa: CASSPRIYTDTQYF
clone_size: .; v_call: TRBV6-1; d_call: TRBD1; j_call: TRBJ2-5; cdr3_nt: TGTGCCAGCAGAGCGGGACAGGGAAACCAAGAGACCCAGTACTTC; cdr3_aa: CASRAGQGNQETQYF
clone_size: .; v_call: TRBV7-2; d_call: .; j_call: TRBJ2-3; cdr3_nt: .; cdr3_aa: CASALRAGTDTQYF
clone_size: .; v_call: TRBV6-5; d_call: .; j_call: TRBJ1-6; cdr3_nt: TGTGCCAGCAGTTGGGACTCCAGGCCCATCTCACCCCTCCACTTT; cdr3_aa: CASSWDSRPISPLHF
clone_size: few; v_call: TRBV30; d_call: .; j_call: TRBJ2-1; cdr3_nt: TGTGCCTGTTCTCCCGCCAGAAGCTCCTACAATGAGCAGTTCTTC; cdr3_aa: CACSPARSSYNEQFF
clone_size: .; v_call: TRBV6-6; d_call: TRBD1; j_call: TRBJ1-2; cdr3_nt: TGTGCCAGCAGTAAACAGGGGGCAAATGGCTACACCTTC; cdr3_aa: CASSKQGANGYTF
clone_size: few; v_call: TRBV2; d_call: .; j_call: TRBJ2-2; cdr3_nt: TGTGCCAGCGGCGGTAGCGAGCACCGGGAGCTGTTTTTT; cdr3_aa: CASGGSEHRELFF
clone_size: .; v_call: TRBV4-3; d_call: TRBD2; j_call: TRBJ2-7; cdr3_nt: TGCGCCAGCAGCCAAGAGTTTCTAGCGGGATCTTACGAGCAGTACTTC; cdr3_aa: CASSQEFLAGSYEQYF
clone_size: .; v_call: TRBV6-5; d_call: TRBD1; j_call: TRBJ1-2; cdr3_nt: TGTGCCAGCACCTTGACAGGGGGCAAAGGCTATGGCTACACCTTC; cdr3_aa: CASTLTGGKGYGYTF
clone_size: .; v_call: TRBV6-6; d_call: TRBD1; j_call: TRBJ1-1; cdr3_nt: TGTGCCAGCAGTTACCCCGTCCAGGGGGCTGAAGCTTTCTTT; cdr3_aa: CASSYPVQGAEAFF
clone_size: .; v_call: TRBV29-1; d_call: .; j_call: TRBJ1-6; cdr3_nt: TGCAGCGTTGATGGACTGGGGGATTCACCCCTCCACTTT; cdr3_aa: CSVDGLGDSPLHF
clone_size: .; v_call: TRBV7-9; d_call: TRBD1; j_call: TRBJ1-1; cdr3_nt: TGTGCCAGCAGCTCAGACAGGGTCTCTGAAGCTTTCTTT; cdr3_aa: CASSSDRVSEAFF
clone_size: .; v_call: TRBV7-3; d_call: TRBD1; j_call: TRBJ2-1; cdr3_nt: TGTGCCAGCAGCTTCCAGGGGACAGTCAATGAGCAGTTCTTC; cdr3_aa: CASSFQGTVNEQFF
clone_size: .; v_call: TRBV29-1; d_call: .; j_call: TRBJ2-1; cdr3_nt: TGCAGCGTTGAAAGGGCAGGGATCTACAATGAGCAGTTCTTC; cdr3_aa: CSVERAGIYNEQFF
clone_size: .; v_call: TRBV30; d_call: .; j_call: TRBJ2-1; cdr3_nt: TGTGCCTGCTCTAATCCCCAAGTCCGTGAGCAGTTCTTC; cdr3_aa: CACSNPQVREQFF
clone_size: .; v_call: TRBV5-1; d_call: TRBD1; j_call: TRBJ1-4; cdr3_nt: TGCGCCAGCAGCTTATGGGACAGAACTAATGAAAAACTGTTTTTT; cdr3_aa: CASSLWDRTNEKLFF
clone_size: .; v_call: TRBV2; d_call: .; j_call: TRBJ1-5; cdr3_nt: TGTGCCAGCAGTTACCTTCAGGGAGGCAATCAGCCCCAGCATTTT; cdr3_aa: CASSYLQGGNQPQHF
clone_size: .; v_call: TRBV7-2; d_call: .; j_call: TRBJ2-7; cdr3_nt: TGTGCCAGCAGCTCCCGAAGGTCCGGGGTTAGAGGCTACGAGCAGTACTTC; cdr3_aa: CASSSRRSGVRGYEQYF
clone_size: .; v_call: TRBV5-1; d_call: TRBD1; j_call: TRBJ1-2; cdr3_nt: TGCCCCAGGGGGAGGTTCCAAACCTATGGCTACACCTTC; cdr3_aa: CPRGRFQTYGYTF
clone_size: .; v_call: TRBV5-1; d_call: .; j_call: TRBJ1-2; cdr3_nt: TGCGCCAGCAGCTTGGATCTCGGGGGAGGCTACACCTTC; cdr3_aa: CASSLDLGGGYTF
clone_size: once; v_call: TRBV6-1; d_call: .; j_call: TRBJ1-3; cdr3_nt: TGTGCCAGCAACAGGGACGGGACAGGAAACACCATATATTTT; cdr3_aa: CASNRDGTGNTIYF
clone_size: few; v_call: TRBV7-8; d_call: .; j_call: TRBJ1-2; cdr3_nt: TGTGCCAGCAGCTTCGAAGTGGGCCTCTCCTATGGCTACACCTTC; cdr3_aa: CASSFEVGLSYGYTF
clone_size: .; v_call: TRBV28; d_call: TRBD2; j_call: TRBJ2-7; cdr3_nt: TGTGCCAGCATTCCAACCCTGGGGGCTAGCGGGGATATCTACGAGCAGTACTTC; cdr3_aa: CASIPTLGASGDIYEQYF
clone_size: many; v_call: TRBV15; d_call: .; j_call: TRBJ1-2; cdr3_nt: TGTGCCACCAGCAGAGGGGACGGGAACTATGGCTACACCTTC; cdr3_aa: CATSRGDGNYGYTF
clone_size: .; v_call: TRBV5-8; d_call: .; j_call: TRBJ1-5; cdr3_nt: TGTGCCAGCAGCCCTTGGTTAATGAGTTTTAGCAATCAGCCCCAGCATTTT; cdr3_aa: CASSPWLMSFSNQPQHF
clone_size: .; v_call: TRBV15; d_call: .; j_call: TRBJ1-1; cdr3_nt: TGTGCCACCAGCAGGGGGGCTAGCGGGCCTGAAGCTTTCTTT; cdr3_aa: CATSRGASGPEAFF
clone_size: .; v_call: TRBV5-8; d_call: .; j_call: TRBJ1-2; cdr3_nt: TGTGCCAGCAGCTTGGGGGGCAGGGTGCACTACACCTTC; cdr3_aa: CASSLGGRVHYTF
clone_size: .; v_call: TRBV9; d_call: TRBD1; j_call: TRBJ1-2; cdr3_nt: TGTGCCAGCAGCGTTTTCGGGACAGGGGACTTGTACTATGGCTACACCTTC; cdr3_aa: CASSVFGTGDLYYGYTF
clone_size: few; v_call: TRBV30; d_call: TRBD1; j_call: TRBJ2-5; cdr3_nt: TGTGCCTGGACGGACAGGTCTTGGGCCCAGTACTTC; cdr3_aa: CAWTDRSWAQYF
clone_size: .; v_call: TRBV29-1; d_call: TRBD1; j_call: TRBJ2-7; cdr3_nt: TGCAGCGTTGAATTACAGGGGTTCGAGCAGTACTTC; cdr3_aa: CSVELQGFEQYF
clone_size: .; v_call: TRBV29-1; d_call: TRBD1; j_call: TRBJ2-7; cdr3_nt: TGCAGCGTTGAGAACAGGGGTAGCTTTTACGAGCAGTACTTC; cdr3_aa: CSVENRGSFYEQYF
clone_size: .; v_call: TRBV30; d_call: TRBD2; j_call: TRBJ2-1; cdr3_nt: TGTGCCTGGAGTGTGGGGGTAGCGGGACCCGACGAGCAGTTCTTC; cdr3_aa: CAWSVGVAGPDEQFF
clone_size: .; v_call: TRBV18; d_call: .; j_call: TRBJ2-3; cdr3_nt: TGTGCCAGCTCACAAGGTGCGGGTGGTGATACGCAGTATTTT; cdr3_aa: CASSQGAGGDTQYF
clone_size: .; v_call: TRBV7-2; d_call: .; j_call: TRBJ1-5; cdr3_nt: TGTGCCAGCAGCTTACAGGACAATCAGCCCCAGCATTTT; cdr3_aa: CASSLQDNQPQHF
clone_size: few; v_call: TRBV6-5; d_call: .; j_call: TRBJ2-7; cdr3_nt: TGTGCCAGCAGTTACCGTCCGCGAGGGGAGCAGTACTTC; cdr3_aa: CASSYRPRGEQYF
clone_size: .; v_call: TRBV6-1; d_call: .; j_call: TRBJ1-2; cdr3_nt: TGTGCCAGCAGTGAGAACCCTTCCTATGGCTACACCTTC; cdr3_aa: CASSENPSYGYTF
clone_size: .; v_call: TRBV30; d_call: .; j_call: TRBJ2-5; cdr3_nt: TGTGCCTGGAGTCCCCGGGGCATCTATTACGTGGAGACCCAGTACTTC; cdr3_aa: CAWSPRGIYYVETQYF